This entry features one T cell receptor beta chain sequence. The data belong to a study of blood T cell repertoires in COVID-19. Measured with immunoSEQ multiplex PCR; TCRdb has only the in-frame clones, and not every one. Altogether around 150,000 clones are present, around nine tenths being singletons, with the ten largest covering 10%. The specimen was peripheral blood. This clonotype was obtained from a woman between 65 and 79 years old with COVID-19, enrolled during active disease.

The CDR3 nucleotides are TGCGCCAGCAGCATACGGGACAGCCCAGATACGCAGTATTTT. This translates into CASSIRDSPDTQYF. The rearrangement joins TRBV5-1 to TRBJ2-3; 7 bases are shared with TRBD1. Per the germline V gene, CDR1 is SGHRS and CDR2 is YFSETQ. Trimming took 4 bases from V and 4 from J; bases not matched to a gene: 6. The CDR3 is made up of 14 amino acids.